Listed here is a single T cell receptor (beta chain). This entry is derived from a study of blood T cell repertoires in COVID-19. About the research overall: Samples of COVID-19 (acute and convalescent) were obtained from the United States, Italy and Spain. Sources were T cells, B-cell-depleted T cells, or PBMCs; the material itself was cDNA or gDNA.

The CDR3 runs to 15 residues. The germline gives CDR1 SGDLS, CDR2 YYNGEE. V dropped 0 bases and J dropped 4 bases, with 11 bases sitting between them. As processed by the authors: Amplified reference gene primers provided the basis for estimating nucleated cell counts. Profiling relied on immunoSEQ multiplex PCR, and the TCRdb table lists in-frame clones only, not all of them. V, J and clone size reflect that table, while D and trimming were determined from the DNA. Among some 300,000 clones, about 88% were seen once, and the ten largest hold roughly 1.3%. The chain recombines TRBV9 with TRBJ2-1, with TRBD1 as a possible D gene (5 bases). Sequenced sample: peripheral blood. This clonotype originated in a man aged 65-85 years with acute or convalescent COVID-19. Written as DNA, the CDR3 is TGTGCCAGCAGCGTAGGGGGCTATAGTTACAATGAGCAGTTCTTC. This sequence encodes CASSVGGYSYNEQFF. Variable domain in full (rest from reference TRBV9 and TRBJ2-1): DSGVTQTPKHLITATGQRVTLRCSPRSGDLSVYWYQQSLDQGLQFLIQYYNGEERAKGNILERFSAQQFPDLHSELNLSSLELGDSALYFCASSVGGYSYNEQFFGPGTRLTVL.